Below are 24 T cell receptor beta chains sequenced from a single sample in a study of T cell repertoires in cytomegalovirus infection. TCRdb called the reads again in MiXCR, with one record for every CDR3 protein. The sample has approximately 290,000 distinct CDR3 sequences, roughly 24% seen once. Sequencing input: PBMCs. The receptors derive from a human donor in good health (CMV status not recorded). Some clones in this sample may be carry-over from other donors' samples.

This clonotype has a count of ten or more. The chain carries TRBV28 and TRBJ1-3; 8 positions agree with TRBD1. V lost 5 bases to trimming and J lost 3 bases; unmatched junction nucleotides: 0. This CDR3 has 13 residues. Germline V lookup: CDR1 MDHEN, CDR2 SYDVKM. The CDR3 sequence: CASSDRGGNTIYF. The DNA of the CDR3 is TGTGCCAGCAGTGACAGGGGTGGAAACACCATATATTTT.

This rearrangement joins TRBV15 to TRBJ1-2; 7 bases are shared with TRBD1. J lost 8 bases, V lost 0 bases, and 3 bases had no gene match. From germline, CDR1 is LNHNV and CDR2 YYDKDF (reference sequence). This CDR3 has 13 residues. The CDR3 protein is CATSRERGRGYTF. Written as DNA, the CDR3 is TGTGCCACCAGCAGAGAAAGGGGGCGAGGCTACACCTTC.

This clonotype was recorded once. This chain uses TRBV19 with TRBJ1-1, with 8 nucleotides matching TRBD1. The CDR3 consists of 18 residues. Looked up from germline, CDR1 is LNHDA and CDR2 is SQIVND (reference sequence). Unmatched junction bases numbered 20, after V lost 7 bases and J lost 4 bases. The CDR3 DNA reads as TGTGCCAGTACCAAGTGGCCCGTCGGACAGGGTTTTGGCACTGAAGCTTTCTTT. It specifies CASTKWPVGQGFGTEAFF.

The CDR3 spells CASSRFGTSGSLYNEQFF. Here the CDR3 DNA reads TGTGCCAGCAGCCGATTCGGGACTAGCGGGAGTCTCTACAATGAGCAGTTCTTC. This chain joins TRBV7-2 and TRBJ2-1; 14 positions agree with TRBD2. This CDR3 spans 18 amino acids. CDR1 and CDR2 from the germline V gene are SGHTA and FQGNSA. With 5 bases clipped from V and 3 bases from J, the junction kept 9 bases outside the gene matches.

The rearrangement joins TRBV28 to TRBJ1-5; 7 bases agree with TRBD1. Germline lookup yields CDR1 MDHEN and CDR2 SYDVKM. The CDR3 loop spans 16 amino acids. V trimming: 7 bases; J trimming: 0 bases; junction bases outside the gene matches: 9. In DNA form, the CDR3 reads TGTGCCAGCAACTCCCAGGGGGGGGATAGCAATCAGCCCCAGCATTTT. This sequence encodes CASNSQGGDSNQPQHF.

The DNA of the CDR3 is TGTGCCACCAGCAGAGATCCGGGACAGGCATTGGAGGGAGCCTACAATGAGCAGTTCTTC. Its protein is CATSRDPGQALEGAYNEQFF. The V and J genes are TRBV15 and TRBJ2-1, with 8 bases matching TRBD1. Losses at the gene ends were 0 bases for V and 2 bases for J; bases not matched to a gene: 15. Germline assignment: CDR1 LNHNV and CDR2 YYDKDF (reference sequence). The CDR3 covers 20 residues.

This clonotype has more than one count but fewer than ten. The chain carries TRBV4-3 and TRBJ2-1; the match to TRBD2 covers 9 bases. The germline V gene has CDR1 LGHNA and CDR2 YSLEER. This CDR3 spans 17 amino acids. The V gene end was trimmed by 4 bases and the J gene end by 8 bases; junction bases not matched to a gene: 15. The CDR3 loop is CASSPRVASGAPHEQFF. The CDR3 DNA follows: TGCGCCAGCAGCCCCAGGGTGGCTAGCGGGGCCCCGCATGAGCAGTTCTTC.

This sequence joins TRBV18 and TRBJ2-7; TRBD1 aligns across 10 bases. Germline CDR1 and CDR2: KGHSH and LQKENI. The CDR3 runs 16 residues. The J segment lost 3 bases and the V segment lost 4 bases, leaving 9 bases of the junction unmatched. CDR3 sequence: CASSRDRGPIGYEQYF. The CDR3 DNA sequence: TGTGCCAGCTCACGGGACAGGGGCCCGATAGGCTACGAGCAGTACTTC.

The chain joins TRBV15 to TRBJ1-5, with a possible D match to TRBD1 (6 bases). Per germline, CDR1 LNHNV and CDR2 YYDKDF (reference sequence). Trimming left V 4 bases short and J 6 bases short, with 10 bases between. The CDR3 covers 13 residues. The CDR3 DNA reads TGTGCCACCAGCAAGACAGGTGGTCAGCCCCAGCATTTT. Translation: CATSKTGGQPQHF.

This clonotype showed up just once. The V gene is TRBV7-2, the J gene TRBJ2-1; 7 positions match TRBD2. Germline assignment: CDR1 SGHTA and CDR2 FQGNSA. The CDR3 is made up of 16 amino acids. J gave up 7 bases and V 2 bases, and 11 bases lay outside the gene matches. In DNA form, the CDR3 reads TGTGCCAGCAGCTTACGCGGGAGTGCCGCCGGAAATGAGCAGTTCTTC. Translation: CASSLRGSAAGNEQFF. The complete variable domain, with remaining parts taken from reference TRBV7-2 and TRBJ2-1, reads GAGVSQSPSNKVTEKGKDVELRCDPISGHTALYWYRQSLGQGLEFLIYFQGNSAPDKSGLPSDRFSAERTGGSVSTLTIQRTQQEDSAVYLCASSLRGSAAGNEQFFGPGTRLTVL.

The chain carries TRBV27 and TRBJ2-1; weak D call: TRBD1 (5 bases). The V end was cut by 2 bases, the J end by 6 bases, with 17 bases between. Per the germline V gene, CDR1 is MNHEY and CDR2 is SMNVEV (reference sequence). This CDR3 is built from 16 residues. CDR3 protein: CASSLDLAGHGNEQFF. Written as DNA, the CDR3 is TGTGCCAGCAGTTTAGATCTGGCAGGGCACGGCAATGAGCAGTTCTTC.

The rearrangement joins TRBV10-3 to TRBJ1-2; 9 bases are a match to TRBD1. J lost 5 bases, V lost 7 bases, and 5 bases had no gene match. The CDR3 length is 13 residues. Germline CDR1 reads ENHRY; CDR2 reads SYGVKD. The CDR3 loop is CAIMGDRAYGYTF. CDR3 coding DNA: TGTGCCATCATGGGGGACAGGGCATATGGCTACACCTTC.

This clonotype was detected a few times. The J gene is TRBJ1-6, the V gene TRBV7-2; possibly TRBD1 for D (5 bases). Per germline, CDR1 SGHTA and CDR2 FQGNSA. This CDR3 has 14 amino acids. Trimming cost V 6 bases and J 5 bases, with 11 bases left between them. CDR3 bases: TGTGCCAGCAGGGGACGGGTAGATAATTCACCCCTCCACTTT. Encoded protein: CASRGRVDNSPLHF.

The sample holds many counts of this clonotype. This chain links TRBV7-9 with TRBJ2-7, with D perhaps TRBD2 (5 bases). CDR3 length: 15 residues. The germline V gene encodes CDR1 SEHNR and CDR2 FQNEAQ (reference sequence). V lost 6 bases and J 2 bases, leaving 17 bases between the germline ends. In DNA form, the CDR3 reads TGTGCCAGCAGGCCGGAGGCGGTCTTCCCCTACGAGCAGTACTTC. Amino acids: CASRPEAVFPYEQYF.

This rearrangement joins TRBV11-3 to TRBJ2-5, with TRBD2 identical over 10 bases. V was pared by 5 bases and J by 5 bases, with 11 bases of the junction left unmatched. This CDR3 comprises 16 residues. Per germline, CDR1 SGHNT and CDR2 YENEEA. The CDR3 bases are TGTGCCAGCAGCCAGCAAACTAGCGGGGTGAGGGAGACCCAGTACTTC. It yields the protein CASSQQTSGVRETQYF.

This clonotype was seen a few times. The J gene is TRBJ2-4, the V gene TRBV19; no reliable D call. This CDR3 contains 15 residues. Per the germline V gene, CDR1 is LNHDA and CDR2 is SQIVND (reference sequence). The V end lost 5 bases, the J end lost 0 bases, and 11 bases lay between the germline ends. CDR3 nucleotides: TGTGCCAGTAGTCTAGGGCAACTAGCCAAAAACATTCAGTACTTC. Amino acids: CASSLGQLAKNIQYF.

This sequence joins TRBV20-1 and TRBJ2-5; TRBD2 aligns across 11 bases. J was trimmed by 4 bases and V by 1 base; bases with no gene match: 8. The CDR3 sequence is 16 residues long. Germline V lookup: CDR1 DFQATT, CDR2 SNEGSKA (reference sequence). The CDR3 nucleotides read TGCAGTGCTAGAGGTTCGGTTAGCGGGGGGGGAGAGACCCAGTACTTC. As protein: CSARGSVSGGGETQYF.

The chain employs TRBV19 and TRBJ2-3, with 10 positions matching TRBD1. There are 15 residues in the CDR3. V was pared by 3 bases and J by 5 bases, with 5 bases of the junction left unmatched. The germline V gene has CDR1 LNHDA and CDR2 SQIVND (reference sequence). The chain's CDR3 is CASSIDRGLGDTQYF. In DNA, the CDR3 is TGTGCCAGTAGTATCGACAGGGGGCTTGGAGATACGCAGTATTTT.

This clonotype has more than one count but fewer than ten. The chain combines TRBV20-1 with TRBJ2-7; D gene uncertain. CDR1 DFQATT and CDR2 SNEGSKA come from the germline V gene (reference sequence). V dropped 5 bases and J dropped 0 bases, with 11 bases sitting between them. The CDR3 covers 13 residues. CDR3 in DNA: TGCAGTGCTGTTAATTCACCCTCCTACGAGCAGTACTTC. As protein: CSAVNSPSYEQYF.

The chain links TRBV11-2 to TRBJ1-3; no firm D call. Trimming stripped 5 bases from V and 0 bases from J, with 11 bases between. CDR3 size: 15 residues. CDR1 is SGHAT, CDR2 FQNNGV, per germline. The CDR3, as DNA: TGTGCCAGCAGCCCCCAGGTCCCCTCTGGAAACACCATATATTTT. Amino acids: CASSPQVPSGNTIYF. Combining the CDR3 with reference TRBV11-2 and TRBJ1-3 gives the whole variable domain EAGVAQSPRYKIIEKRQSVAFWCNPISGHATLYWYQQILGQGPKLLIQFQNNGVVDDSQLPKDRFSAERLKGVDSTLKIQPAKLEDSAVYLCASSPQVPSGNTIYFGEGSWLTVV.

V usage is TRBV29-1 and J usage is TRBJ1-4; TRBD1 might be the D (5 bases). Trimming cost V 6 bases and J 6 bases, with 14 bases left between them. Germline-derived CDR1 and CDR2 are SQVTM and ANQGSEA. The CDR3 runs 13 residues. CDR3 protein: CSVRDGSHEKLFF. CDR3 in DNA: TGCAGCGTAAGGGACGGAAGTCATGAAAAACTGTTTTTT.

The table lists this clonotype with a few counts. The chain recombines TRBV7-6 with TRBJ2-1; 8 positions match TRBD2. Germline assignment: CDR1 SGHVS and CDR2 FNYEAQ. V shed 4 bases and J 2 bases; nucleotides not matched to a gene: 10. The CDR3 has 17 residues. CDR3 sequence: CASSSQRVGRAYNEQFF. CDR3 DNA sequence: TGTGCCAGCAGCTCCCAGAGGGTCGGGAGGGCCTACAATGAGCAGTTCTTC.

The DNA for the CDR3 is TGTGCCAGCAGGATCTACGGCGGAGGCTACACCTTC. It is translated as CASRIYGGGYTF. The chain carries TRBV28 and TRBJ1-2; unclear D gene. This CDR3 comprises 12 residues. V lost 6 bases to trimming and J lost 8 bases, with 13 bases between them. Per the germline V gene, CDR1 is MDHEN and CDR2 is SYDVKM.

The rearrangement uses TRBV19 and TRBJ2-7; no firm D call. The CDR3 sequence is 13 residues long. CDR1 is LNHDA, CDR2 SQIVND, per germline (reference sequence). V shed 3 bases and J shed 3 bases, with 9 bases lying between them. The CDR3 here is CASSIGSSYEQYF. The CDR3 nucleotides read TGTGCCAGTAGTATTGGCAGCAGCTACGAGCAGTACTTC.